This TCR beta chain was observed in a study of OX40 agonist ivuxolimab in advanced cancers. Study-wide results and caveats: Doses of 0.1 to 3.0 mg/kg were accompanied by clonal expansion of CD4+ and CD8+ blood T cells by week 6.

A word on this clone: The antigen is unknown.

With autoimmune disease history or systemic immunosuppression, patients were excluded. Clones were sequenced by immunoSEQ multiplex PCR, and TCRdb holds only the in-frame ones, with some missing. The sample lists under 20,000 clones, roughly 88% seen once, with roughly 49% in the top ten. Between the trimmed V and J ends, which lost 1 base and 6 bases, there was a span of 7 bases. This CDR3 is 13 amino acids long. CDR1 is MGHRA and CDR2 is YSYEKL in the germline V gene. The gene calls are TRBV4-1 and TRBJ2-1, with D unclear. The receptor's source is an adult with an advanced solid tumor such as melanoma, head and neck, liver or kidney cancer. The sequencing here drew on CD4+ or CD8+ T cells sorted from blood, taken in a trial of the OX40 agonist ivuxolimab. CDR3 amino acids: CASSQASANEQFF. DNA of the CDR3: TGCGCCAGCAGCCAAGCCTCTGCCAATGAGCAGTTCTTC.